A selection of T cell receptor beta chains follows, all from one sample in a study of T cell responses to AZD1222 COVID-19 vaccine. Only in-frame clones appear in the TCRdb table, and some are missing; sequencing was by immunoSEQ multiplex PCR. The profile shows some 110,000 clones, 80% to 90% of them singletons. The starting material was peripheral blood, obtained on day 0 of AZD1222 vaccination. These receptors originate from an adult in good health. Both conserved end residues are part of each CDR3. The D gene is left open where the match is weak. Only part of the rows carry a size: once, few, many, or a class if the clone is expanded.

abundance	v_gene	len	d_gene	j_gene	CDR3nt	CDR3aa
.	TRBV29-1	14	.	TRBJ1-1	TGCAGCGTTGGGCCTCGGACCTTAAACACTGAAGCTTTCTTT	CSVGPRTLNTEAFF
.	TRBV27	17	TRBD2	TRBJ2-7	TGTGCCAGCAGTTTATCGTTTGAGCGGGAGGGCCTTTACGAGCAGTACTTC	CASSLSFEREGLYEQYF
.	TRBV10-3	13	TRBD1	TRBJ1-1	TGTGCCATCAGAGGGACAGAGAACACTGAAGCTTTCTTT	CAIRGTENTEAFF
.	TRBV6-5	13	.	TRBJ2-7	TGTGCCAGCGCGAAGGGAATCCCCTACGAGCAGTACTTC	CASAKGIPYEQYF
.	TRBV2	14	TRBD2	TRBJ2-2	TGTGCCAACCGACTAGCGGGAAGGGCGGGGGAGCTGTTTTTT	CANRLAGRAGELFF
.	TRBV6-5	15	TRBD2	TRBJ2-5	TGTGCCAGCGGACTAGCGGGGGGGACTTCGGAGACCCAGTACTTC	CASGLAGGTSETQYF
.	TRBV7-9	15	TRBD2	TRBJ2-1	TGTGCCAGCAGCTCCAAGCGGGAGACAAGCAATGAGCAGTTCTTC	CASSSKRETSNEQFF
.	TRBV9	15	TRBD1	TRBJ2-5	TGTGCCAGCAGCGTAGACGACAGGGCGGGCGAGACCCAGTACTTC	CASSVDDRAGETQYF
.	TRBV6-5	15	TRBD1	TRBJ2-2	TGTGCCAGCAGTTACGTAGGGGGCGGCACCGGGGAGCTGTTTTTT	CASSYVGGGTGELFF
once	TRBV6-5	12	TRBD1	TRBJ2-7	TGTGCCAGCGGGGACAGCACCTACGAGCAGTACTTC	CASGDSTYEQYF
.	TRBV28	15	TRBD2	TRBJ2-7	TGTGCCAGCAGTTTAACCCTAGCGGGGGACTACGAGCAGTACTTC	CASSLTLAGDYEQYF
.	TRBV19	13	.	TRBJ1-2	TGTGCCAGTAGTATTCCAGATTTCAATGGCTACACCTTC	CASSIPDFNGYTF
once	TRBV5-6	14	.	TRBJ2-7	TGTGCCAGCAGCTTGTGGCCAGGCGCCTACGAGCAGTACTTC	CASSLWPGAYEQYF
.	TRBV24-1	15	.	TRBJ2-1	TGTGCCACCAGTGCTCCAAGGGACTTTAACAATGAGCAGTTCTTC	CATSAPRDFNNEQFF
.	TRBV5-4	15	TRBD1	TRBJ1-2	TGTGCCAGCAGCTCCTCGACAGGGGTAGGCTATGGCTACACCTTC	CASSSSTGVGYGYTF
.	TRBV25-1	12	.	TRBJ2-1	TGTGCCAGCAACCCAGGGGACAATGAGCAGTTCTTC	CASNPGDNEQFF
.	TRBV5-4	15	TRBD1	TRBJ2-3	TGTGCCAGCAGCCTACGGACAGGGGGCACAGATACGCAGTATTTT	CASSLRTGGTDTQYF
.	TRBV9	15	.	TRBJ1-6	TGTGCCAGCAGCGTTGGGGATACGGGGAATTCACCCCTCCACTTT	CASSVGDTGNSPLHF
.	TRBV6-2/TRBV6-3	16	TRBD1	TRBJ1-5	TGTGCCAGCAGTTACCCTAGACAGGGACTACATCAGCCCCAGCATTTT	CASSYPRQGLHQPQHF
.	TRBV5-4	15	.	TRBJ1-1	TGTGCCAGCACCCCACCGGGACGGGAGAACACTGAAGCTTTCTTT	CASTPPGRENTEAFF
.	TRBV18	18	TRBD2	TRBJ2-3	TGTGCCAGCTCAACAACTAGCGGGCGGGTAGTCGGCACAGATACGCAGTATTTT	CASSTTSGRVVGTDTQYF
.	TRBV7-2	14	.	TRBJ2-5	TGTGCCAGCAGCTTAGGGCTAGCGTCAGAGACCCAGTACTTC	CASSLGLASETQYF
.	TRBV28	13	.	TRBJ1-1	TGTGCCAGCAGTTTTAGGCCGGCTTGGGAAGCTTTCTTT	CASSFRPAWEAFF
.	TRBV19	13	.	TRBJ1-2	TGTGCCAGTAGTATTAACAGGCTCAATGGCTACACCTTC	CASSINRLNGYTF
few	TRBV29-1	13	.	TRBJ2-1	TGCAGCGTTGTAGGACTTCTAGTTGGGGAGCAGTTCTTC	CSVVGLLVGEQFF
.	TRBV28	16	.	TRBJ2-7	TGTGCCAGCAGTTTGCCCATTGAAGGTCAGAGCTACGAGCAGTACTTC	CASSLPIEGQSYEQYF
.	TRBV2	14	.	TRBJ1-2	TGTGCCAGCAGTGAACTCACAGTCCTCGGTGGCTACACCTTC	CASSELTVLGGYTF
.	TRBV27	13	.	TRBJ1-2	TGTGCCAGCAGTTTATCCGGGGGAAACGGCTACACCTTC	CASSLSGGNGYTF
.	TRBV2	13	.	TRBJ2-7	TGTGCCAGCAGTGAGAAGACAGCCTACGAGCAGTACTTC	CASSEKTAYEQYF
.	TRBV29-1	15	TRBD2	TRBJ2-5	TGCAGCGTTGCCCGCCGAGCGGGGGGCGGCGAGACCCAGTACTTC	CSVARRAGGGETQYF
once	TRBV4-3	18	.	TRBJ1-4	TGCGCCAGCAGCCAAGCGTCCGGACGCAGGGCAACTAATGAAAAACTGTTTTTT	CASSQASGRRATNEKLFF
.	TRBV4-3	16	.	TRBJ1-1	TGCGCCAGCAGCCAAAGTGGGGGAGTGACGAACACTGAAGCTTTCTTT	CASSQSGGVTNTEAFF
.	TRBV2	14	TRBD1	TRBJ2-7	TGTGCCAGCAGGGACAGGCCGAGCTCCTACGAGCAGTACTTC	CASRDRPSSYEQYF
.	TRBV6-2/TRBV6-3	14	.	TRBJ1-1	TGTGCCAGCAGTGTGCAGGGGAGGATCACTGAAGCTTTCTTT	CASSVQGRITEAFF
.	TRBV9	12	.	TRBJ2-1	TGTGCCAGCAGCGTAGGGTCGAATGAGCAGTTCTTC	CASSVGSNEQFF
.	TRBV4-1	17	TRBD2	TRBJ2-3	TGCGCCAGCAGTGACGGACGGGGGGGCCCTAGCACAGATACGCAGTATTTT	CASSDGRGGPSTDTQYF
.	TRBV7-8	18	TRBD1	TRBJ1-6	TGTGCCAGCAGCCAAAGGACAGGGGTGAGCTCCTATAATTCACCCCTCCACTTT	CASSQRTGVSSYNSPLHF
.	TRBV2	15	TRBD2	TRBJ2-1	TGTGCCAGCAGGTTGACTAGCGGAACCTACAATGAGCAGTTCTTC	CASRLTSGTYNEQFF
.	TRBV30	14	.	TRBJ1-2	TGTGCCTGGAGTCATCCGGAAGGGGGCTATGGCTACACCTTC	CAWSHPEGGYGYTF
.	TRBV5-1	17	.	TRBJ1-6	TGCGCCAGCAGCTTGGAAGCCCATCGGGGCTATAATTCACCCCTCCACTTT	CASSLEAHRGYNSPLHF
.	TRBV7-2	14	TRBD2	TRBJ2-5	TGTGCCAGCAGCCCGAGCGGGGGGAGGGAGACCCAGTACTTC	CASSPSGGRETQYF
.	TRBV5-1	21	TRBD1	TRBJ2-2	TGCGCCAGCAGCTTGAGGTTGTACCCAGGTACCGGGACAGGGTCTAGCGGGGAGCTGTTTTTT	CASSLRLYPGTGTGSSGELFF
.	TRBV5-1	13	.	TRBJ2-7	TGCGCCACTCGACGAGCGGAATACTACGAGCAGTACTTC	CATRRAEYYEQYF
.	TRBV6-5	15	TRBD2	TRBJ2-7	TGTGCCAGCAGCGTTCTAGCGGCTCACTCCTACGAGCAGTACTTC	CASSVLAAHSYEQYF
.	TRBV2	13	TRBD1	TRBJ1-1	TGTGCCAGCAGTTCCGACAGGGAAACTGAAGCTTTCTTT	CASSSDRETEAFF
.	TRBV2	14	TRBD2	TRBJ2-7	TGTGCCAGCAAGGGTCTAGCGGGAGTCGACGAGCAGTACTTC	CASKGLAGVDEQYF
.	TRBV5-4	18	.	TRBJ2-6	TGTGCCAGCAGCTCTCGACTGCGTGGTCAGGGCGGGGCCAACGTCCTGACTTTC	CASSSRLRGQGGANVLTF
once	TRBV9	15	TRBD1	TRBJ2-5	TGTGCCAGCAGCGCGAGGGACAGGGGCCAAGAGACCCAGTACTTC	CASSARDRGQETQYF
.	TRBV18	15	.	TRBJ2-7	TGTGCCAGCTCACCTTCCCCGGATTCTGCCTACGAGCAGTACTTC	CASSPSPDSAYEQYF
.	TRBV5-6	17	TRBD2	TRBJ2-4	TGTGCCAGCAGCCGGACTAGCGGGGGCATGGCCAAAAACATTCAGTACTTC	CASSRTSGGMAKNIQYF
few	TRBV18	14	TRBD1	TRBJ2-7	TGTGCCAGCTCACCCCCGGGACAGGGCCACGAGCAGTACTTC	CASSPPGQGHEQYF
few	TRBV2	13	.	TRBJ1-2	TGTGCCAGCAGTGTTAGGAGGAACTATGGCTACACCTTC	CASSVRRNYGYTF
.	TRBV2	15	.	TRBJ1-5	TGTGCCAGCACCGAACGCAGGGGCGTCAATCAGCCCCAGCATTTT	CASTERRGVNQPQHF
few	TRBV5-4	14	.	TRBJ2-3	TGTGCCAGCAGCTTCGTTGAGCTTCCAGATACGCAGTATTTT	CASSFVELPDTQYF
few	TRBV25-1	15	.	TRBJ1-1	TGTGCCAGCATGGGGACGTCGGTTTTGAACACTGAAGCTTTCTTT	CASMGTSVLNTEAFF
.	TRBV19	14	.	TRBJ1-5	TGTGCCAGTAGTATAGAAGGGTCCATGGGGCCCCAGCATTTT	CASSIEGSMGPQHF
.	TRBV23-1	18	TRBD2	TRBJ2-3	TGCGCCAGCAGTCGGGTTTTGACCGGGACTAGCGGATCAGATACGCAGTATTTT	CASSRVLTGTSGSDTQYF
.	TRBV7-9	15	.	TRBJ1-4	TGTGCCAGCAAGTTAGGCGCGGAAAAAAATGAAAAACTGTTTTTT	CASKLGAEKNEKLFF
few	TRBV12-3/TRBV12-4	12	.	TRBJ1-2	TGTGCCAGCAGTAGGGATCACTATGGCTACACCTTC	CASSRDHYGYTF
.	TRBV4-2	17	TRBD2	TRBJ2-3	TGTGCCAGCAGCCAAGAATCACTAGCGGCCGCCACAGATACGCAGTATTTT	CASSQESLAAATDTQYF